This entry lists 3 T cell receptor beta chains sequenced from one sample in a study of CD8 T cells in ankylosing spondylitis. TCRdb analysed the 5' RACE reads with MiXCR anew, one entry per CDR3 protein. This sample has fewer than 400,000 distinct CDR3 sequences, with approximately 20% found just once. Points from the study as a whole: A motif of under 10 highly homologous TCR beta variants was seen as apparently characteristic of ankylosing spondylitis blood.

No antigens are known for them. The material sequenced was blood, either unsorted or a sorted T cell fraction (not recorded which). The source is a male donor with ankylosing spondylitis.

The chain has TRBV12-3 or TRBV12-4 and TRBJ2-1, with a possible D match to TRBD2 (5 bases). There are 13 residues in the CDR3. Trimming removed 5 bases from V and 14 bases from J, with 19 bases in between. CDR3 DNA sequence: TGTGCCAGCAGTGTGGACTCTAGCCCGAGTGAGTTCTTC. Translated, it gives CASSVDSSPSEFF.

This sequence joins TRBV20-1 and TRBJ2-7; perhaps D is TRBD1 or TRBD2 (6 bases each). The germline V gene has CDR1 DFQATT and CDR2 SNEGSKA (reference sequence). CDR3 length: 15 residues. Trimming pared 0 bases from V and 2 bases from J, leaving 14 bases between. DNA for the CDR3: TGCAGTGCTAGAGAAACAGGGAGGAAGGCCTACGAGCAGTACTTC. Translation gives CSARETGRKAYEQYF.

This clonotype was counted a few times. The V call is TRBV4-1, the J call TRBJ2-1; TRBD2 aligns across 7 bases. Germline CDR1 reads MGHRA; CDR2 reads YSYEKL. This CDR3 spans 14 amino acids. J was trimmed by 4 bases and V by 3 bases; bases with no gene match: 3. The CDR3 nucleotides are TGCGCCAGCAGCCATGGCGGGAGTTACAATGAGCAGTTCTTC. Translating it yields CASSHGGSYNEQFF.